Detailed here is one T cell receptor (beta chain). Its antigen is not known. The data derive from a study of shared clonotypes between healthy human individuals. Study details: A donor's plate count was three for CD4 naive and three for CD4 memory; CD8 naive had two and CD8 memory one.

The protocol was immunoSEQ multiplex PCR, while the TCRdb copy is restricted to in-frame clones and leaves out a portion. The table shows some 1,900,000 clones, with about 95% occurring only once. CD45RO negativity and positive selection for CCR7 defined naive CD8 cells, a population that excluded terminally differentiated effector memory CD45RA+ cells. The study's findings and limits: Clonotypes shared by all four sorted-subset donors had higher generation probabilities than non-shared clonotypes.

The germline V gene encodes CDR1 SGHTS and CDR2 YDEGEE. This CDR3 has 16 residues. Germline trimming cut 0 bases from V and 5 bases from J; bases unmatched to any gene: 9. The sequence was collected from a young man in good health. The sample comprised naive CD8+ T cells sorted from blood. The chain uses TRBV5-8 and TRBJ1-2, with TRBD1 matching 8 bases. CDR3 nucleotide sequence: TGTGCCAGCAGCTTGGGGGACAGGCCCTGGTGGTATGGCTACACCTTC. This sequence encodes CASSLGDRPWWYGYTF.